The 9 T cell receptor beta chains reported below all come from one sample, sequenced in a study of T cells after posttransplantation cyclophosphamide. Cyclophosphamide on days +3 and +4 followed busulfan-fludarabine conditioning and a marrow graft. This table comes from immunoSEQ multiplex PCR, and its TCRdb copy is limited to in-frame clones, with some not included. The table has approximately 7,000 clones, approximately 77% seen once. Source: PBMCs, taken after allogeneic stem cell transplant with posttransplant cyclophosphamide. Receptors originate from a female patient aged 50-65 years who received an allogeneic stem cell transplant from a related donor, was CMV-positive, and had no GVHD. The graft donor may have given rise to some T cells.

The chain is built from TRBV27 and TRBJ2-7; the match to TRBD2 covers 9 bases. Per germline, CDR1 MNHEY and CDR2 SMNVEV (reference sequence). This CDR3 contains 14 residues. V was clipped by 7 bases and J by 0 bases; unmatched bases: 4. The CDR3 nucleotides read TGTGCCAGCATGACGACTAGCGGCTCCTACGAGCAGTACTTC. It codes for CASMTTSGSYEQYF.

The CDR3 region is CASSLRPQREGGVAKNIQYF. Here the CDR3 DNA reads TGTGCCAGCAGTTTACGCCCTCAGCGGGAGGGCGGGGTAGCCAAAAACATTCAGTACTTC. The chain has TRBV27 and TRBJ2-4; TRBD2 agrees at 10 bases. V shed 2 bases, J shed 0 bases, and the junction held 13 bases outside the gene matches. There are 20 residues in the CDR3. The germline gives CDR1 MNHEY, CDR2 SMNVEV (reference sequence).

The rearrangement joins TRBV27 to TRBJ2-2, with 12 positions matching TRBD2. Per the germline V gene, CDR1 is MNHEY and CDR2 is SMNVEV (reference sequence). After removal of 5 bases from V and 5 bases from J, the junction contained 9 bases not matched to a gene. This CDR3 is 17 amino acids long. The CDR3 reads CASSTPSSGGGTGELFF. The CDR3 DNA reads TGTGCCAGCAGTACCCCCTCTAGCGGGGGGGGAACCGGGGAGCTGTTTTTT.

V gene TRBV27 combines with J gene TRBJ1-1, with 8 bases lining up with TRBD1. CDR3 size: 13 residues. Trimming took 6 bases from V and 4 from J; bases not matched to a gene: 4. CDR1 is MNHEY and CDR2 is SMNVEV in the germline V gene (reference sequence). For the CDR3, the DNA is TGTGCCAGCAGATTGACAGGGGTCACTGAAGCTTTCTTT. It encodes CASRLTGVTEAFF.

The CDR3 loop is CASSSPGQFVYGYTF. For the CDR3, the DNA is TGTGCCAGCAGTTCCCCGGGACAGTTCGTCTATGGCTACACCTTC. The J gene is TRBJ1-2, the V gene TRBV27; 7 bases fit TRBD1. Unmatched junction bases numbered 9, after V lost 4 bases and J lost 4 bases. The CDR3 runs to 15 residues. Germline-derived CDR1 and CDR2 are MNHEY and SMNVEV (reference sequence).

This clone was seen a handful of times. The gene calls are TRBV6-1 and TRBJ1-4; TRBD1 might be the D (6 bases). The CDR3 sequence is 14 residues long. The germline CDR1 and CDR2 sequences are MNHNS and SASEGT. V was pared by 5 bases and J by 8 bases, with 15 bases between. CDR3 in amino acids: CASSQGGVQEKLFF. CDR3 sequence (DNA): TGTGCCAGCAGTCAAGGGGGGGTTCAAGAAAAACTGTTTTTT.

CDR3 DNA sequence: TGTGCCAGCAGCTTCGGAGATACGCAGTATTTT. Its protein product is CASSFGDTQYF. This chain uses TRBV7-8 with TRBJ2-3, with D hard to call. CDR3 size: 11 residues. CDR1 and CDR2 (germline): SGHVS, FQNEAQ. Trimming cost V 3 bases and J 5 bases, with 3 bases left between them.

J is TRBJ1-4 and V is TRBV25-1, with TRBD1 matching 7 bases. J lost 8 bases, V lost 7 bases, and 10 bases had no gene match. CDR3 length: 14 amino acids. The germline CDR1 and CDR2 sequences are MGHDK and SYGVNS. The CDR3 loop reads CASTPTGLEEKLFF. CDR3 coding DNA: TGTGCCAGCACCCCGACAGGGCTTGAGGAAAAACTGTTTTTT. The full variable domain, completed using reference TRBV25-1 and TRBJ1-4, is EADIYQTPRYLVIGTGKKITLECSQTMGHDKMYWYQQDPGMELHLIHYSYGVNSTEKGDLSSESTVSRIRTEHFPLTLESARPSHTSQYLCASTPTGLEEKLFFGSGTQLSVL.

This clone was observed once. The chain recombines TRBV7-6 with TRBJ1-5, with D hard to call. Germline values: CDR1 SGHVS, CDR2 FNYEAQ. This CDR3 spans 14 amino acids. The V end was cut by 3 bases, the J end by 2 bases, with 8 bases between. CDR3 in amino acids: CASSFGEGNQPQHF. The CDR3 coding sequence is TGTGCCAGCAGCTTTGGCGAGGGCAATCAGCCCCAGCATTTT.